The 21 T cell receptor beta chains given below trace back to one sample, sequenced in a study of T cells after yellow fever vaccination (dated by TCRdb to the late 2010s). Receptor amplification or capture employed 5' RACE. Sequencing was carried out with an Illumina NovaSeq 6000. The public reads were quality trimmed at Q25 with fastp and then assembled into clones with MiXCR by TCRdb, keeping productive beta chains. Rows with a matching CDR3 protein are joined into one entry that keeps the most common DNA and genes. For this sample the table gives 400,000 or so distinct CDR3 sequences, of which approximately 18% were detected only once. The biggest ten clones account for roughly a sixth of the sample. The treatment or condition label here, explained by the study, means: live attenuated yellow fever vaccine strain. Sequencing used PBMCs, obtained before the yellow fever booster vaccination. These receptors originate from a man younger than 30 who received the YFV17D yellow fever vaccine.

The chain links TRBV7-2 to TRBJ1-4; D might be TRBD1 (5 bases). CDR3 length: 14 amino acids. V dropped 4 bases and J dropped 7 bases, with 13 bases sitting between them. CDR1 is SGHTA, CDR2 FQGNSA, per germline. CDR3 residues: CASSSPGPGEKLFF. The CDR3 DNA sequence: TGTGCCAGCAGCTCCCCGGGACCTGGTGAAAAACTGTTTTTT.

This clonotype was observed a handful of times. The CDR3 reads CASSRLSNTGELFF. The CDR3 DNA sequence: TGTGCCAGCTCACGGCTCAGCAACACCGGGGAGCTGTTTTTT. The genes are TRBV18 and TRBJ2-2; D is ambiguous. CDR3 length equals 14 residues. Germline CDR1 and CDR2: KGHSH and LQKENI. V dropped 4 bases and J dropped 2 bases, with 8 bases sitting between them.

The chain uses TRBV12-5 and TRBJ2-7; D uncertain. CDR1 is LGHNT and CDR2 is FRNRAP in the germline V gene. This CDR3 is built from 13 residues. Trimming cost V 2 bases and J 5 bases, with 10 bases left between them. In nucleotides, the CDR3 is TGTGCTAGTGGTTTGCTCAGTGGTCACGAGCAGTACTTC. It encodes CASGLLSGHEQYF.

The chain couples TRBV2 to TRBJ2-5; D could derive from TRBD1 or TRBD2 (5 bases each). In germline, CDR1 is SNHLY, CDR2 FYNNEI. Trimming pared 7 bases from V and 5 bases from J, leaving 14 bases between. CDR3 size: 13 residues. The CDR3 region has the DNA TGTGCCAGCAACCCAGGGAGTAAGGAGACCCAGTACTTC. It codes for CASNPGSKETQYF.

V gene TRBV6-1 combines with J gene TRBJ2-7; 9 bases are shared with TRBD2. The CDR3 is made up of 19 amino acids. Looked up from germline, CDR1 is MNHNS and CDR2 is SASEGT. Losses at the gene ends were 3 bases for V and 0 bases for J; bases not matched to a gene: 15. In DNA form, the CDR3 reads TGTGCCAGCAGTGAGCGGGGGGGGGAACACGGGATTCGCTCCTACGAGCAGTACTTC. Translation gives CASSERGGEHGIRSYEQYF.

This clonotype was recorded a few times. The CDR3 sequence is CASSPDTGSIQYF. In nucleotides, the CDR3 is TGTGCCAGCTCACCGGATACAGGGTCCATTCAGTACTTC. The J gene is TRBJ2-4, the V gene TRBV18; D perhaps matches TRBD1 (6 bases). The V gene lost 3 bases and the J gene lost 9 bases, with 12 bases spanning the gap. CDR1 and CDR2 (germline): KGHSH, LQKENI. The CDR3 spans 13 residues.

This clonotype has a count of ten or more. The CDR3 sequence is CATFWALNIQYF. The CDR3 coding sequence is TGTGCCACCTTCTGGGCCCTAAACATTCAGTACTTC. The gene calls are TRBV24-1 and TRBJ2-4, with no clear D. V was pared by 9 bases and J by 6 bases, with 11 bases between. The CDR3 length is 12 residues. Germline V gene sequence: CDR1 KGHDR, CDR2 SFDVKD.

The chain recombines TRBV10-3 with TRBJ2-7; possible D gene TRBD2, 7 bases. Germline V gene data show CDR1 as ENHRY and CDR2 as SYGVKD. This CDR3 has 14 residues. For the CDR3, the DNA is TGTGTATCGGGGGAGGGGGAAAACTTCTACGAGCAGTACTTC. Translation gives CVSGEGENFYEQYF.

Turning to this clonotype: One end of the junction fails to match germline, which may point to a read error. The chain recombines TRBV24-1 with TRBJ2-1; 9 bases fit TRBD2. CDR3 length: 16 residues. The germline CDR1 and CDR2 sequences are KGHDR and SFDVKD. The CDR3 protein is CATSDFPSGAKNEHFF. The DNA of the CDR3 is TGTGCCACCAGTGACTTCCCTAGCGGGGCAAAGAATGAGCATTTCTTC.

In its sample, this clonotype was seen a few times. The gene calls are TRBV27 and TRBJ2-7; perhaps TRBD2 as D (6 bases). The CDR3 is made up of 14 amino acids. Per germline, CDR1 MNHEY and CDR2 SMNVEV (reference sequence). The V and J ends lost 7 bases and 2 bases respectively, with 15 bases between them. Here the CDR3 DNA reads TGTGCCAGCAACAACGGGGGAAGGGCCTACGAGCAGTACTTC. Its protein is CASNNGGRAYEQYF.

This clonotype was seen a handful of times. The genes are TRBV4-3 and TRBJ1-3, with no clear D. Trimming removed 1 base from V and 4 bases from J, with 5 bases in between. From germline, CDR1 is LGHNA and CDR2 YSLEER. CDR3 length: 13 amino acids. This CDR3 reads CASSQAPGNTIYF. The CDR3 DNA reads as TGCGCCAGCAGCCAAGCCCCCGGAAACACCATATATTTT.

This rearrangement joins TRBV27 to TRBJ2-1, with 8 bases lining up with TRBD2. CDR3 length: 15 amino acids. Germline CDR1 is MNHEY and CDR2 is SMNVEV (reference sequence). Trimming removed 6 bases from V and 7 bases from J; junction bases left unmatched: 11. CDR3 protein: CASSQASGGGNEQFF. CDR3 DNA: TGTGCCAGCAGCCAAGCATCGGGAGGGGGGAATGAGCAGTTCTTC.

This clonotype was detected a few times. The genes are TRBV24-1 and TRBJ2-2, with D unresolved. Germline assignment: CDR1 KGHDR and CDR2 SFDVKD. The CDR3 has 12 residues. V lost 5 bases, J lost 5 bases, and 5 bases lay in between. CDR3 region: CATSVHTGELFF. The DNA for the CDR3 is TGTGCCACCAGTGTGCATACCGGGGAGCTGTTTTTT.

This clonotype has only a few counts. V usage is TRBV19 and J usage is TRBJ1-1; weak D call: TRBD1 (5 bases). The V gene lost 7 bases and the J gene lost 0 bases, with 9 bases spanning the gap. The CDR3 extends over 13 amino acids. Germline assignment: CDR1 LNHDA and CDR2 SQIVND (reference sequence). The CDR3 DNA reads TGTGCCAGTAAACCGGGGGTGAACACTGAAGCTTTCTTT. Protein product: CASKPGVNTEAFF.

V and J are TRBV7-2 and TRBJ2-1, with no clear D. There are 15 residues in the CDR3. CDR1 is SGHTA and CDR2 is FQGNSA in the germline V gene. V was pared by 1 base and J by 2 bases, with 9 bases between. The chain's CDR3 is CASSLGAAAYNEQFF. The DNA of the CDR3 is TGTGCCAGCAGCTTAGGGGCGGCAGCCTACAATGAGCAGTTCTTC.

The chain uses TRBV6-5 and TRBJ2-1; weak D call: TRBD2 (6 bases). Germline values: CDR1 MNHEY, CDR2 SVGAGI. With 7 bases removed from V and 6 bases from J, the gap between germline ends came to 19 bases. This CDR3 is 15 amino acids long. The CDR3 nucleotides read TGTGCCAGCAATGGACTGGTCGCGGGAAGCAATGAGCAGTTCTTC. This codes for CASNGLVAGSNEQFF.

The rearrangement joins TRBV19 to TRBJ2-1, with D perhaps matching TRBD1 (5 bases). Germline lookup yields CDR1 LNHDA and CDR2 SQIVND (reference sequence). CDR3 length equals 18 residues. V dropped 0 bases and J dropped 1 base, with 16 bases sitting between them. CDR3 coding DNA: TGTGCCAGTAGTATAGACTACCCTGGGGCGGTTTCCTACAATGAGCAGTTCTTC. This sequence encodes CASSIDYPGAVSYNEQFF. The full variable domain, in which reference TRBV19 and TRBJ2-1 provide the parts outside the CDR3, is DGGITQSPKYLFRKEGQNVTLSCEQNLNHDAMYWYRQDPGQGLRLIYYSQIVNDFQKGDIAEGYSVSREKKESFPLTVTSAQKNPTAFYLCASSIDYPGAVSYNEQFFGPGTRLTVL.

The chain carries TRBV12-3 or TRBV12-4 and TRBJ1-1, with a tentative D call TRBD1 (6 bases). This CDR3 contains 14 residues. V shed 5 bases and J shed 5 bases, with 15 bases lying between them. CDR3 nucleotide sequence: TGTGCCAGCAGTGGCAGGGGAGGGGGGACTGAAGCTTTCTTT. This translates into CASSGRGGGTEAFF.

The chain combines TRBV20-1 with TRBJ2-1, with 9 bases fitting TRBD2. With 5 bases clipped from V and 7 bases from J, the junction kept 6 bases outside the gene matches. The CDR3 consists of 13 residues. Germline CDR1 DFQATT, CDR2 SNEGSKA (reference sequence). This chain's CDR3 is CSAPPGLANEQFF. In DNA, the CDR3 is TGCAGTGCTCCTCCGGGACTAGCAAATGAGCAGTTCTTC.

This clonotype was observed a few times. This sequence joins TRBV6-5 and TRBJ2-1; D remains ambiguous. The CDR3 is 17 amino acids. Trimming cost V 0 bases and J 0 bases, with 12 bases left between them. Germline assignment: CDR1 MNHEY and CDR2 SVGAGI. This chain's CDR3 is CASSYSLRTASYNEQFF. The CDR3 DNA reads TGTGCCAGCAGTTACTCTCTTAGGACGGCCTCCTACAATGAGCAGTTCTTC.

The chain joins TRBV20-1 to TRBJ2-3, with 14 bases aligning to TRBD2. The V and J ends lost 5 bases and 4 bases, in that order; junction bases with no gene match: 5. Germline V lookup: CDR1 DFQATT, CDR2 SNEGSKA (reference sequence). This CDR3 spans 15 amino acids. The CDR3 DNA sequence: TGCAGTGCTGGACTAGCGGGGGGTACCCCAGATACGCAGTATTTT. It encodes CSAGLAGGTPDTQYF.